A selection of T cell receptor beta chains follows, all from one sample in a study of shared T cell receptors in the human thymus. Data came from immunoSEQ multiplex PCR; TCRdb stores just in-frame clones and leaves some out. Among over 450,000 clones listed, approximately 80% were seen once. Separately, the same data were catalogued under a study of human thymus T cells.

Sample: thymocytes. Every receptor here comes from a boy less than two years old with a congenital heart defect. Each CDR3 is given without its conserved first and last residue. The order of the fields is D gene, V gene, J gene, CDR3 protein. D genes are given only for firm matches.

D gene: .
V gene: TRBV6-6
J gene: TRBJ1-3
CDR3 protein: ASSYERNTIY

D gene: TRBD1
V gene: TRBV15
J gene: TRBJ2-1
CDR3 protein: ATSRVFDRGRYNEQF

D gene: .
V gene: TRBV10-2
J gene: TRBJ2-1
CDR3 protein: ASRGDSLGEYNEQF

D gene: TRBD1
V gene: TRBV6-1
J gene: TRBJ2-6
CDR3 protein: ASSDPRDRAAGANVLT

D gene: TRBD2
V gene: TRBV27
J gene: TRBJ2-7
CDR3 protein: ASSSRAGEREQY

D gene: TRBD2
V gene: TRBV29-1
J gene: TRBJ2-1
CDR3 protein: SVDPGGPLDEQF

D gene: TRBD2
V gene: TRBV6-6
J gene: TRBJ2-7
CDR3 protein: ASSYQGWGGDEQY

D gene: .
V gene: TRBV7-2
J gene: TRBJ2-1
CDR3 protein: ASSLEARNYNEQF

D gene: TRBD2
V gene: TRBV19
J gene: TRBJ2-7
CDR3 protein: ASSRRLAGVCEQY

D gene: TRBD1
V gene: TRBV23-1
J gene: TRBJ1-2
CDR3 protein: ASSVPGRTGRDGYT

D gene: .
V gene: TRBV19
J gene: TRBJ1-2
CDR3 protein: ATSPRLSYGYT

D gene: .
V gene: TRBV19
J gene: TRBJ2-7
CDR3 protein: AIPEDRSYEQY